The 32 T cell receptor beta chains reported below all come from one sample, sequenced in a study of cytomegalovirus exposure and HLA in healthy donors. In the PCR, 60 Vbeta and 13 Jbeta primers were used. Generated by immunoSEQ multiplex PCR, the TCRdb table keeps only in-frame clones and is missing some. The table records some 77,000 clones, roughly three quarters of them present only once. The specimen sequenced was PBMCs. Receptors originate from a woman between 45 and 60 years old in good health and CMV-seropositive.

This chain uses TRBV11-3 with TRBJ1-2, with D perhaps matching TRBD1 (5 bases). The CDR3 runs to 13 residues. V was trimmed by 4 bases and J by 3 bases, leaving 9 bases between them. In germline, CDR1 is SGHNT, CDR2 YENEEA. CDR3 residues: CASSSGTDYGYTF. The DNA for the CDR3 is TGTGCCAGCAGCTCCGGGACTGACTATGGCTACACCTTC.

The chain carries TRBV5-1 and TRBJ1-2; D might be TRBD1 (6 bases). The CDR3 is 15 residues long. V gave up 1 base and J gave up 2 bases, with 12 bases separating them. Germline V gene sequence: CDR1 SGHRS, CDR2 YFSETQ. CDR3 region: CASSLRDTPNYGYTF. The CDR3 coding sequence is TGCGCCAGCAGCTTGAGGGACACACCGAACTATGGCTACACCTTC.

V gene TRBV7-2 combines with J gene TRBJ2-7, with D possibly being TRBD1 (6 bases). The CDR3 spans 15 residues. CDR1 and CDR2 (germline): SGHTA, FQGNSA. Trimming removed 1 base from V and 1 base from J, with 11 bases in between. This CDR3 is CASSLEAGDSYEQYV. The CDR3, as DNA: TGTGCCAGCAGCTTAGAAGCAGGGGATTCCTACGAGCAGTACGTC.

V and J are TRBV6-5 and TRBJ2-5; 7 bases map to TRBD1. The ends lost 0 bases at V and 5 bases at J; junction bases unmatched: 6. The CDR3 is 15 residues long. Germline V gene lookup returns CDR1 MNHEY and CDR2 SVGAGI. CDR3 loop: CASSYSGQEWETQYF. Here the CDR3 DNA reads TGTGCCAGCAGTTACTCTGGACAGGAGTGGGAGACCCAGTACTTC.

Points on this clone: The sample has other DNA sequences that encode this CDR3 too. V and J are TRBV30 and TRBJ2-1, with TRBD1 as a possible D gene (6 bases). Trimming removed 5 bases from V and 1 base from J, with 9 bases in between. This CDR3 region has 13 residues. Germline-derived CDR1 and CDR2 are GTSNPN and SVGIG (reference sequence). CDR3: CAWSRGSYNEQFF. CDR3 in DNA: TGTGCCTGGTCAAGGGGGTCCTACAATGAGCAGTTCTTC.

The rearrangement joins TRBV10-3 to TRBJ2-1, with TRBD2 matching 12 bases. This CDR3 is 15 amino acids long. CDR1 is ENHRY and CDR2 is SYGVKD in the germline V gene. J gave up 6 bases and V 8 bases, and 8 bases lay outside the gene matches. CDR3 in DNA: TGTGCCATCCTGGAGCTAGCGGGAGGGCGCAATGAGCAGTTCTTC. This gives the protein CAILELAGGRNEQFF.

In its sample, this clone was seen once. The V and J genes are TRBV19 and TRBJ2-1; 10 nucleotides align to TRBD2. V lost 5 bases, J lost 5 bases, and 12 bases stayed unmatched. In germline, CDR1 is LNHDA, CDR2 SQIVND (reference sequence). The CDR3 totals 17 residues. This CDR3 reads CASSSGSRLAGDNEQFF. CDR3 DNA sequence: TGTGCCAGTAGTTCTGGGTCGCGACTAGCGGGTGACAATGAGCAGTTCTTC.

This sequence joins TRBV5-6 and TRBJ2-7; 7 positions agree with TRBD1. With V trimmed by 4 bases and J by 4 bases, 11 bases remained unmatched. Germline CDR1 is SGHDT and CDR2 is YYEEEE. CDR3 size: 15 residues. The CDR3 loop reads CASSRVGTAKYEQYV. For the CDR3, the DNA is TGTGCCAGCAGCAGGGTTGGGACAGCAAAATACGAGCAGTACGTC.

The chain has TRBV2 and TRBJ2-2; 11 bases map to TRBD1. V was pared by 5 bases and J by 4 bases, with 3 bases of the junction left unmatched. CDR1 SNHLY and CDR2 FYNNEI come from the germline V gene. The CDR3 loop spans 15 amino acids. CDR3 sequence: CASSWGTGGTGELFF. The CDR3 nucleotides read TGTGCCAGCAGTTGGGGGACAGGGGGCACCGGGGAGCTGTTTTTT.

The chain has TRBV6-1 and TRBJ1-1; 7 bases fit TRBD1. The CDR3 covers 13 residues. J lost 0 bases, V lost 6 bases, and 1 base had no gene match. Germline V gene lookup returns CDR1 MNHNS and CDR2 SASEGT. The CDR3 is CASRGQLNTEAFF. Here the CDR3 DNA reads TGTGCCAGCAGGGGACAGCTGAACACTGAAGCTTTCTTT.

In DNA form, the CDR3 reads TGTGCCAGCAGCGAGGGGACAGGAGGGAACTATGGCTACACCTTC. Translation: CASSEGTGGNYGYTF. This chain uses TRBV5-4 with TRBJ1-2; 8 positions agree with TRBD1. Germline loops: CDR1 SGHNT, CDR2 YYREEE (reference sequence). With 4 bases clipped from V and 2 bases from J, the junction kept 7 bases outside the gene matches. The CDR3 spans 15 residues.

This chain connects TRBV6-1 to TRBJ1-2; possible D gene TRBD1, 5 bases. The ends were cut back, 2 bases at V and 1 base at J, with 5 bases in the middle. This CDR3 contains 13 residues. Germline assignment: CDR1 MNHNS and CDR2 SASEGT. The CDR3, as DNA: TGTGCCAGCAGTGAACAGGGTAACTATGGCTACACCTTC. It is translated as CASSEQGNYGYTF.

The chain uses TRBV2 and TRBJ1-2; TRBD1 is a possible D gene (6 bases). The CDR3 is 15 residues long. Trimming removed 7 bases at V and 3 bases at J, with 18 bases between. Germline V lookup: CDR1 SNHLY, CDR2 FYNNEI. CDR3 sequence reads: CASTSGGGEDYGYTF. CDR3 DNA sequence: TGTGCCAGCACATCGGGAGGGGGGGAAGACTATGGCTACACCTTC.

The V gene is TRBV27, the J gene TRBJ1-1; TRBD1 might be the D (6 bases). The germline V gene encodes CDR1 MNHEY and CDR2 SMNVEV (reference sequence). V shed 4 bases and J shed 2 bases, with 17 bases lying between them. The CDR3 is 16 amino acids. The CDR3 spells CASSSYGRGANTEAFF. CDR3 DNA: TGTGCCAGCAGTTCTTACGGACGGGGGGCTAACACTGAAGCTTTCTTT.

The V call is TRBV6-1, the J call TRBJ2-1; D may be TRBD2 (5 bases). Germline loops: CDR1 MNHNS, CDR2 SASEGT. The CDR3 contains 15 residues. Trimming took 4 bases from V and 1 from J, leaving 11 bases between them. The CDR3 DNA reads as TGTGCCAGCAGTGGTTCGTCGGGGTCCTACAATGAGCAGTTCTTC. This encodes CASSGSSGSYNEQFF.

The chain is built from TRBV5-1 and TRBJ2-1; TRBD1 matches 12 bases. V was pared by 4 bases and J by 6 bases, with 5 bases of the junction left unmatched. The CDR3 spans 15 residues. Germline V gene sequence: CDR1 SGHRS, CDR2 YFSETQ. The CDR3 sequence: CASSLGQGAGNEQFF. CDR3 in DNA: TGCGCCAGCAGCCTGGGACAGGGGGCGGGCAATGAGCAGTTCTTC.

This chain links TRBV18 with TRBJ2-2; D not resolved. V was shortened by 2 bases and J by 8 bases, with 9 bases between the two germline ends. CDR3 length equals 13 residues. Per germline, CDR1 KGHSH and CDR2 LQKENI. CDR3 amino acids: CASSPTLPGELFF. CDR3 coding DNA: TGTGCCAGCTCACCAACTCTCCCGGGGGAGCTGTTTTTT.

Here the CDR3 DNA reads TGTGCCTGGAAGGAGGGCCACGAGCAGTACTTC. Protein: CAWKEGHEQYF. The chain uses TRBV30 and TRBJ2-7, with D tentatively TRBD2 (6 bases). Germline V gives CDR1 GTSNPN, CDR2 SVGIG (reference sequence). The CDR3 runs to 11 residues. V gave up 4 bases and J gave up 5 bases, with 9 bases separating them.

The chain links TRBV5-5 to TRBJ1-1; D is ambiguous. The CDR3 is made up of 14 amino acids. CDR1 and CDR2 from the germline V gene are SGHKS and YYEKEE (reference sequence). V lost 4 bases, J lost 1 base, and 11 bases lay in between. The CDR3, as DNA: TGTGCCAGCAGCCTCACCCCCGGGAACACTGAAGCTTTCTTT. Residues: CASSLTPGNTEAFF.

This clone was recorded once. This chain connects TRBV7-8 to TRBJ2-7, with TRBD1 identical over 7 bases. This CDR3 has 15 amino acids. Germline V gene lookup returns CDR1 SGHVS and CDR2 FQNEAQ. Trimming cost V 1 base and J 3 bases; bases outside gene matches: 6. In DNA, the CDR3 is TGTGCCAGCAGCTTAGGGGGGACAGCTGGCTACGAGCAGTACTTC. As protein: CASSLGGTAGYEQYF. Together with reference TRBV7-8 and TRBJ2-7, the CDR3 gives the full variable domain: GAGVSQSPRYKVAKRGQDVALRCDPISGHVSLFWYQQALGQGPEFLTYFQNEAQLDKSGLPSDRFFAERPEGSVSTLKIQRTQQEDSAVYLCASSLGGTAGYEQYFGPGTRLTVT.

The gene calls are TRBV5-1 and TRBJ1-1, with TRBD1 as a possible D gene (5 bases). Germline loops: CDR1 SGHRS, CDR2 YFSETQ. The CDR3 loop spans 14 amino acids. With 1 base removed from V and 5 bases from J, the gap between germline ends came to 12 bases. This chain's CDR3 is CASSLSRAQTEAFF. DNA of the CDR3: TGCGCCAGCAGCTTGTCCAGGGCACAAACTGAAGCTTTCTTT.

The chain recombines TRBV19 with TRBJ2-5; 8 bases agree with TRBD1. The J call is doubtful: the DNA matches TRBJ2-7 better. Germline V gives CDR1 LNHDA, CDR2 SQIVND (reference sequence). The CDR3 runs to 15 residues. CDR3 nucleotides: TGTGCCAGTAGTCTCGGACAGGGATGGATCTACGAGCAGTACTTC. Translation gives CASSLGQGWIYEQYF.

The sample holds a few counts of this clone. V is TRBV10-3 and J is TRBJ1-1; a weak D match, TRBD1 (6 bases). The CDR3 extends over 14 amino acids. V was pared by 10 bases and J by 0 bases, with 15 bases between. The V gene's germline CDR1 is ENHRY and CDR2 SYGVKD. The CDR3 DNA is TGTGCCACTGAGAGGGGGGGCCTGAACACTGAAGCTTTCTTT. Translated, it gives CATERGGLNTEAFF.

This sequence joins TRBV27 and TRBJ2-1; 7 positions agree with TRBD2. After removal of 2 bases from V and 5 bases from J, the junction contained 15 bases not matched to a gene. The CDR3 sequence is 18 residues long. The germline gives CDR1 MNHEY, CDR2 SMNVEV (reference sequence). DNA of the CDR3: TGTGCCAGCAGTTTAAGGGCGGGACTACCCACTACCGACAATGAGCAGTTCTTC. The encoded protein is CASSLRAGLPTTDNEQFF.

The chain links TRBV7-2 to TRBJ2-2; 10 bases match TRBD1. The CDR3 spans 15 residues. Germline V lookup: CDR1 SGHTA, CDR2 FQGNSA. Trimming cost V 7 bases and J 5 bases; bases outside gene matches: 7. CDR3 protein: CASTTRQGATGELFF. The CDR3 DNA reads TGTGCCAGCACCACAAGACAGGGGGCTACCGGGGAGCTGTTTTTT.

The rearrangement uses TRBV7-8 and TRBJ2-3, with D maybe TRBD2 (6 bases). Looked up from germline, CDR1 is SGHVS and CDR2 is FQNEAQ. V was shortened by 7 bases and J by 4 bases, with 9 bases between the two germline ends. The CDR3 is 12 amino acids. For the CDR3, the DNA is TGTGCCAGCACCGGGGACTCAGATACGCAGTATTTT. Translation: CASTGDSDTQYF.

The chain employs TRBV9 and TRBJ1-6, with 7 bases matching TRBD1. J gave up 6 bases and V 0 bases, and 3 bases lay outside the gene matches. CDR3 length: 15 residues. The germline V gene encodes CDR1 SGDLS and CDR2 YYNGEE. The CDR3 loop reads CASSVGTGVNSPLHF. CDR3 DNA sequence: TGTGCCAGCAGCGTAGGAACAGGGGTTAATTCACCCCTCCACTTT.

The J gene is TRBJ1-1, the V gene TRBV5-1; a possible D gene is TRBD1 (5 bases). The length of the CDR3 is 13 residues. The V gene's germline CDR1 is SGHRS and CDR2 YFSETQ. The germline V and J ends were trimmed by 4 bases and 3 bases, with 10 bases remaining between them. The CDR3 reads CASSLGVDTEAFF. CDR3 DNA: TGCGCCAGCAGCCTAGGGGTGGACACTGAAGCTTTCTTT.

This clone has only one observation. This chain uses TRBV10-3 with TRBJ1-6, with TRBD1 identical over 7 bases. Germline V gives CDR1 ENHRY, CDR2 SYGVKD. CDR3 length: 14 residues. Losses at the gene ends were 6 bases for V and 5 bases for J; bases not matched to a gene: 4. The CDR3 bases are TGTGCCATCAGCCCGGGACAGAATAATTCACCCCTCCACTTT. It codes for CAISPGQNNSPLHF.

The V and J genes are TRBV6-1 and TRBJ1-1; 7 bases agree with TRBD1. CDR3 length: 15 residues. Germline CDR1 MNHNS, CDR2 SASEGT. Trimming at V came to 1 base and at J to 5 bases, leaving 7 bases not matched to a gene. CDR3 loop: CASSEGPTGETEAFF. The DNA for the CDR3 is TGTGCCAGCAGTGAAGGTCCTACAGGGGAAACTGAAGCTTTCTTT.

The CDR3 DNA reads as TGTGCCATCAGCCGAGCCCTAGAAAGTCTAGCGGGGAAGGTAAATGAGCAGTTCTTC. Its protein is CAISRALESLAGKVNEQFF. This sequence joins TRBV10-3 and TRBJ2-1; 9 bases map to TRBD2. The V segment lost 6 bases and the J segment 7 bases; nucleotides outside the gene matches: 22. The CDR3 contains 19 residues. The V gene's germline CDR1 is ENHRY and CDR2 SYGVKD.

V usage is TRBV5-1 and J usage is TRBJ1-6; D might be TRBD1 (6 bases). V shed 5 bases and J shed 0 bases, with 15 bases lying between them. This CDR3 has 17 amino acids. Germline loops: CDR1 SGHRS, CDR2 YFSETQ. CDR3 sequence reads: CASSWTALSSYNSPLHF. Here the CDR3 DNA reads TGCGCCAGCAGTTGGACAGCGCTTAGCTCCTATAATTCACCCCTCCACTTT. The whole variable domain, filled in from reference TRBV5-1 and TRBJ1-6, reads KAGVTQTPRYLIKTRGQQVTLSCSPISGHRSVSWYQQTPGQGLQFLFEYFSETQRNKGNFPGRFSGRQFSNSRSEMNVSTLELGDSALYLCASSWTALSSYNSPLHFGNGTRLTVT.